This TCR beta chain was obtained from a study of blood T cells in healthy people across ages. Alongside a J-beta primer mix, a sample-barcoded 5' primer served in a second PCR lasting about 7 to 11 cycles. Through a template-switch adaptor with 12 random nucleotides, each cDNA molecule received a tag. TCRdb re-called the 5' RACE reads with MiXCR, one entry per CDR3 protein. The sample has some 1,500,000 distinct CDR3 sequences; around 40% are singletons. The CDR3 extends over 15 amino acids. Germline-derived CDR1 and CDR2 are MGHDK and SYGVNS. Points on this clonotype: One junction end does not reproduce the germline sequence, and a read error may be involved.

The TCR originated in a woman aged 18-29 years in good health. The chain joins TRBV25-1 to TRBJ2-7, with D unclear. The DNA matches TRBJ2-4 better at its end, which makes the J call doubtful. The sequenced material came from blood. This CDR3 is CTSSDQGRAKNIQYF. The CDR3 coding sequence is TGTACCAGCAGTGACCAAGGGCGAGCCAAAAACATTCAGTACTTC.